Shown below are 32 T cell receptor beta chains from a single sample sequenced in a study of T cells in Graves' hyperthyroidism and ophthalmopathy. Amplification of TCR beta CDR3 regions used RNA as the template. The HTBI primer set served for first-round RT-PCR of the TCR CDR3. TCRdb reprocessed the multiplex PCR reads with MiXCR, giving one entry per CDR3 protein. The sample gives over 500,000 distinct CDR3 sequences, approximately 16% of which show up once; 25% to 35% is in the top ten. Sequencing input: blood. The receptors originated from a woman in her thirties with Graves' ophthalmopathy.

This clonotype was seen repeatedly, ten times or more. The CDR3 DNA is TGTGCCAGCAGCTTTGGACTAGCGTCATACAATGAGCAGTTCTTC. This codes for CASSFGLASYNEQFF. V is TRBV5-4 and J is TRBJ2-1; 9 bases match TRBD2. Per germline, CDR1 SGHNT and CDR2 YYREEE (reference sequence). The CDR3 is 15 amino acids. The junction had 4 bases not matched to a gene; V was cut back by 2 bases and J by 4 bases.

The V gene is TRBV7-2, the J gene TRBJ1-1; the match to TRBD1 covers 8 bases. Germline CDR1 SGHTA, CDR2 FQGNSA. This CDR3 is built from 16 residues. V lost 1 base and J lost 1; bases outside the gene matches: 5. The CDR3 here is CASSLDGDRRNTEAFF. CDR3 DNA: TGTGCCAGCAGCTTAGATGGGGACAGGCGGAACACTGAAGCTTTCTTT.

Notes on this clonotype: A read error may be the cause here, since a much bigger clone is one base away. This chain joins TRBV12-3 or TRBV12-4 and TRBJ2-5, with D possibly being TRBD2 (5 bases). The CDR3 extends over 15 amino acids. With 6 bases removed from V and 4 bases from J, the gap between germline ends came to 18 bases. CDR3 DNA: TGTGCCAGCAGCGTCGGGCGGGCGAAGGGAGAGACCCAGTACTTC. Protein: CASSVGRAKGETQYF.

This clonotype came up many times. J is TRBJ1-6 and V is TRBV27, with D hard to call. The V gene's germline CDR1 is MNHEY and CDR2 SMNVEV (reference sequence). Deletions cut 2 bases from V and 8 bases from J, with 10 bases between. The CDR3 runs to 14 residues. In DNA, the CDR3 is TGTGCCAGCAGTTTAAGGGAGGGAGATTCACCCCTCCACTTT. This sequence encodes CASSLREGDSPLHF.

This clonotype was observed at least ten times. CDR3 sequence reads: CASSLEAGNEQFF. CDR3 sequence (DNA): TGCGCCAGCAGCTTGGAGGCGGGGAATGAGCAGTTCTTC. The gene calls are TRBV5-1 and TRBJ2-1; possible D gene TRBD2, 6 bases. V was cut by 0 bases and J by 7 bases, with 8 bases left in between. The CDR3 has 13 amino acids. Germline CDR1 and CDR2: SGHRS and YFSETQ.

This clonotype was picked up a small number of times. The chain links TRBV19 to TRBJ2-7; D may be TRBD1 (6 bases). This CDR3 has 15 amino acids. CDR1 is LNHDA and CDR2 is SQIVND in the germline V gene (reference sequence). Deletions cut 1 base from V and 2 bases from J, with 12 bases between. CDR3 sequence reads: CASSIGGHGAYEQYF. CDR3 coding DNA: TGTGCCAGTAGTATAGGGGGACACGGGGCCTACGAGCAGTACTTC.

This clonotype was recorded at least ten times. This chain joins TRBV28 and TRBJ1-1; D uncertain. Germline V CDR1 and CDR2: MDHEN, SYDVKM. The CDR3 runs to 14 residues. Trimming left V 1 base short and J 1 base short, with 7 bases between. CDR3 nucleotide sequence: TGTGCCAGCAGTTTATCCCCAAAGAACACTGAAGCTTTCTTT. Translating gives CASSLSPKNTEAFF.

The table lists this clonotype with many counts. The genes are TRBV25-1 and TRBJ2-7; a weak D match, TRBD1 (6 bases). There are 15 residues in the CDR3. Germline values: CDR1 MGHDK, CDR2 SYGVNS. With 2 bases removed from V and 0 bases from J, the gap between germline ends came to 11 bases. The CDR3 protein is CASSETGPTSYEQYF. The CDR3 nucleotides read TGTGCCAGCAGTGAAACAGGGCCGACCTCCTACGAGCAGTACTTC.

This clonotype was seen repeatedly, ten times or more. The V gene is TRBV12-3 or TRBV12-4, the J gene TRBJ2-4; D gene uncertain. The CDR3 contains 12 residues. Trimming shortened V by 6 bases and J by 3 bases, and 6 bases separated the two germline ends. CDR3 bases: TGTGCCAGCAGCAAGAACAAAAACATTCAGTACTTC. Translating it yields CASSKNKNIQYF.

The rearrangement joins TRBV19 to TRBJ1-1; D not certain. Germline loops: CDR1 LNHDA, CDR2 SQIVND (reference sequence). The CDR3 is 14 residues long. Trimming took off 3 bases at V and 2 bases at J, with 10 bases between the two ends. The CDR3 region has the DNA TGTGCCAGTAGTATCACAGAGATAAACACTGAAGCTTTCTTT. Protein product: CASSITEINTEAFF. The entire variable domain, with the rest obtained from reference TRBV19 and TRBJ1-1, is as follows: DGGITQSPKYLFRKEGQNVTLSCEQNLNHDAMYWYRQDPGQGLRLIYYSQIVNDFQKGDIAEGYSVSREKKESFPLTVTSAQKNPTAFYLCASSITEINTEAFFGQGTRLTVV.

This chain links TRBV20-1 with TRBJ1-1; D is ambiguous. The CDR3 sequence is 13 residues long. The germline V gene has CDR1 DFQATT and CDR2 SNEGSKA (reference sequence). V lost 7 bases and J lost 2, with 14 bases in between. CDR3: CSGADLANTEAFF. The CDR3 nucleotides read TGCAGTGGGGCAGATTTAGCAAACACTGAAGCTTTCTTT.

The chain combines TRBV28 with TRBJ1-2, with D unresolved. CDR3 length: 12 residues. Trimming shortened V by 7 bases and J by 6 bases, and 12 bases separated the two germline ends. Germline V gene lookup returns CDR1 MDHEN and CDR2 SYDVKM. CDR3 sequence (DNA): TGTGCCAGCAAAGGTGGGAGAGATGGCTACACCTTC. Its translation is CASKGGRDGYTF.

V is TRBV28 and J is TRBJ1-4, with D possibly matching TRBD1 (5 bases). The length of the CDR3 is 17 residues. CDR1 MDHEN and CDR2 SYDVKM come from the germline V gene. The V gene lost 6 bases and the J gene lost 7 bases, with 24 bases spanning the gap. CDR3 nucleotide sequence: TGTGCCAGCAGATTCGGGAGGGCTCAGGGTTTAATTGAAAAACTGTTTTTT. Its translation is CASRFGRAQGLIEKLFF. Filled out from reference TRBV28 and TRBJ1-4, the complete variable domain reads DVKVTQSSRYLVKRTGEKVFLECVQDMDHENMFWYRQDPGLGLRLIYFSYDVKMKEKGDIPEGYSVSREKKERFSLILESASTNQTSMYLCASRFGRAQGLIEKLFFGSGTQLSVL.

The CDR3 coding sequence is TGCAGTGCTAGAAGGCCTAACACCTACGAGCAGTACTTC. This encodes CSARRPNTYEQYF. This chain connects TRBV20-1 to TRBJ2-7; D not resolved. Trimming stripped 2 bases from V and 2 bases from J, with 10 bases between. CDR1 is DFQATT, CDR2 SNEGSKA, per germline (reference sequence). CDR3 length: 13 residues.

Ten or more counts support this clonotype. This chain joins TRBV12-3 or TRBV12-4 and TRBJ2-1; a possible D gene is TRBD2 (5 bases). Trimming pared 10 bases from V and 0 bases from J, leaving 13 bases between. The CDR3 length is 14 residues. The CDR3 region has the DNA TGTGCCACCTCAACTAGGAGCTCCTACAATGAGCAGTTCTTC. Protein product: CATSTRSSYNEQFF.

This clonotype was detected many times. The chain couples TRBV12-3 or TRBV12-4 to TRBJ2-5, with a possible D match to TRBD2 (6 bases). Trimming took off 6 bases at V and 2 bases at J, with 16 bases between the two ends. CDR3 length equals 15 residues. CDR3 protein: CASSPGTGGQETQYF. CDR3 DNA: TGTGCCAGCAGCCCCGGGACTGGGGGGCAAGAGACCCAGTACTTC.

In its sample, this clonotype was seen a few times. V usage is TRBV6-2 or TRBV6-3 and J usage is TRBJ2-5; D unclear. CDR1 and CDR2 (germline): MNHEY, SVGEGT. CDR3 size: 14 residues. V was trimmed by 2 bases and J by 2 bases, leaving 9 bases between them. CDR3 nucleotides: TGTGCCAGCAGTTACGATGGGATTCAAGAGACCCAGTACTTC. Encoded protein: CASSYDGIQETQYF.

This chain joins TRBV6-5 and TRBJ2-2, with 7 bases aligning to TRBD2. Germline assignment: CDR1 MNHEY and CDR2 SVGAGI. The junction had 3 bases not matched to a gene; V was cut back by 2 bases and J by 0 bases. CDR3 size: 16 residues. For the CDR3, the DNA is TGTGCCAGCAGTTACGGGGGAGGGACGAACACCGGGGAGCTGTTTTTT. Amino acids: CASSYGGGTNTGELFF.

This clonotype has only a few counts. V gene TRBV6-6 combines with J gene TRBJ2-1; tentative D call: TRBD2 (5 bases). With 2 bases removed from V and 10 bases from J, the gap between germline ends came to 12 bases. The CDR3 runs to 13 residues. CDR1 is MNHNY and CDR2 is SVGAGI in the germline V gene (reference sequence). CDR3 protein: CASSYGLAWEQFF. The CDR3 DNA reads as TGTGCCAGCAGTTACGGGCTAGCTTGGGAGCAGTTCTTC.

This clonotype was recorded many times. CDR3 sequence: CASSGLGQGIQPQHF. The CDR3 bases are TGTGCCAGCAGTGGCTTGGGACAGGGAATTCAGCCCCAGCATTTT. V usage is TRBV2 and J usage is TRBJ1-5; 9 bases agree with TRBD1. The CDR3 has 15 residues. Germline-derived CDR1 and CDR2 are SNHLY and FYNNEI. After removal of 4 bases from V and 6 bases from J, the junction contained 7 bases not matched to a gene.

There are a few counts of this clonotype. The chain carries TRBV20-1 and TRBJ2-3; the D call may be TRBD1 or TRBD2 (7 bases each). Germline V CDR1 and CDR2: DFQATT, SNEGSKA (reference sequence). This CDR3 is 13 amino acids long. V lost 6 bases, J lost 5 bases, and 15 bases lay in between. This CDR3 reads CSAPTGRGDTQYF. The CDR3 nucleotides read TGCAGTGCCCCGACAGGGAGGGGAGATACGCAGTATTTT.

This clonotype has ten or more counts. This chain connects TRBV5-1 to TRBJ2-5; D remains ambiguous. The CDR3 length is 12 residues. The germline gives CDR1 SGHRS, CDR2 YFSETQ. The V end lost 5 bases, the J end lost 2 bases, and 7 bases lay between the germline ends. The CDR3 loop reads CASSVRQETQYF. CDR3 coding DNA: TGCGCCAGCAGTGTCAGACAAGAGACCCAGTACTTC.

V gene TRBV7-3 combines with J gene TRBJ2-3; D call uncertain. The CDR3 is 15 amino acids. Trimming stripped 0 bases from V and 3 bases from J, with 10 bases between. CDR1 and CDR2 (germline): SGHTA, FQGTGA. CDR3 sequence (DNA): TGTGCCAGCAGCTTAACACTGGTACAGACAGATACGCAGTATTTT. This encodes CASSLTLVQTDTQYF.

This clonotype was seen a few times. V and J are TRBV19 and TRBJ1-6, with unresolved D. There are 14 residues in the CDR3. V lost 5 bases and J 5 bases, leaving 10 bases between the germline ends. Per germline, CDR1 LNHDA and CDR2 SQIVND (reference sequence). The CDR3 DNA follows: TGTGCCAGTAGTGACACGCCGGATAATTCACCCCTCCACTTT. Its translation: CASSDTPDNSPLHF.

This clonotype was found a few times. One end of the junction does not line up with germline, which may come from a read error. The chain links TRBV6-6 to TRBJ2-2; 9 positions agree with TRBD2. Germline lookup yields CDR1 MNHNY and CDR2 SVGAGI (reference sequence). The CDR3 length is 17 residues. CDR3 in DNA: TGTGCCAGCAGTTACTCGGGCGGGAGGGCCAACACCGGGGAGCCGTTTTTT. Protein product: CASSYSGGRANTGEPFF.

There are a few counts of this clonotype. The chain has TRBV12-3 or TRBV12-4 and TRBJ1-4; possible D gene TRBD1, 6 bases. The ends were cut back, 1 base at V and 11 bases at J, with 11 bases in the middle. The CDR3 sequence is 13 residues long. CDR3 DNA: TGTGCCAGCAGTTTAGGCCAGGGGATGAAACTGTTTTTT. It is translated as CASSLGQGMKLFF.

V is TRBV6-1 and J is TRBJ1-4; D is uncertain. Per germline, CDR1 MNHNS and CDR2 SASEGT. The V gene lost 6 bases and the J gene lost 3 bases, with 14 bases spanning the gap. The CDR3 loop spans 15 amino acids. CDR3 in DNA: TGTGCCAGCAGCCTCGTTGGTGGTTCTAATGAAAAACTGTTTTTT. Protein sequence: CASSLVGGSNEKLFF.

This chain joins TRBV4-3 and TRBJ2-1; 9 nucleotides match TRBD2. Germline V lookup: CDR1 LGHNA, CDR2 YSLEER. J gave up 9 bases and V 0 bases, and 9 bases lay outside the gene matches. The CDR3 totals 16 residues. In nucleotides, the CDR3 is TGCGCCAGCAGCCAAGATTTCGCTAGCGGGGTCACTGAGCAGTTCTTC. Translating it yields CASSQDFASGVTEQFF.

Concerning this clonotype: This sequence may be a read error, since a much larger clone differs from it by one base. As the CDR3 is not closed by the conserved phenylalanine or tryptophan, this likely results from a read error. The chain uses TRBV7-9 and TRBJ2-1; no clear D. Deletions cut 5 bases from V and 5 bases from J, with 10 bases between. The CDR3 loop spans 13 amino acids. Germline V lookup: CDR1 SEHNR, CDR2 FQNEAQ (reference sequence). CDR3 residues: CASSRRDHNEQFL. The CDR3 DNA sequence: TGTGCCAGCAGCCGTCGAGACCACAATGAGCAGTTCCTC.

The chain has TRBV28 and TRBJ1-2, with TRBD1 matching over 10 bases. The CDR3 spans 13 residues. In germline, CDR1 is MDHEN, CDR2 SYDVKM. Trimming cost V 6 bases and J 8 bases; bases outside gene matches: 6. CDR3 sequence reads: CASRRQGAKGYTF. The CDR3 nucleotides read TGTGCCAGCAGAAGACAGGGGGCTAAGGGCTACACCTTC.

This clonotype was counted between two and nine times. The chain combines TRBV6-1 with TRBJ2-1, with 7 nucleotides matching TRBD1. The CDR3 loop spans 14 amino acids. V shed 5 bases, J shed 6 bases, and the junction held 7 bases outside the gene matches. CDR1 is MNHNS, CDR2 SASEGT, per germline. CDR3 DNA sequence: TGTGCCAGCAGTCGATACCGGGACAGCAATGAGCAGTTCTTC. It yields the protein CASSRYRDSNEQFF.

This clonotype was counted many times. The rearrangement uses TRBV12-3 or TRBV12-4 and TRBJ2-1, with unresolved D. The CDR3 contains 16 residues. V was trimmed by 3 bases and J by 0 bases, leaving 12 bases between them. The CDR3 DNA is TGTGCCAGCAGTTTTCCCGACCCGAGCTCCTACAATGAGCAGTTCTTC. Translation gives CASSFPDPSSYNEQFF.